This entry lists 7 T cell receptor beta chains sequenced from one sample in a study of cytomegalovirus exposure and HLA in healthy donors. Researchers ran the PCR with 60 Vbeta and 13 Jbeta primers. Sequenced by immunoSEQ multiplex PCR; TCRdb stores in-frame clones only, minus some. The sample includes 150,000 or so clones, over 60% of them seen just once. Sequenced input: PBMCs. Source of these receptors: a woman aged 40 to 55 in good health and CMV-seronegative.

This clone has only a few counts. V and J are TRBV6-1 and TRBJ1-4, with a possible D match to TRBD1 (5 bases). The CDR3 sequence is 15 residues long. Germline CDR1 and CDR2: MNHNS and SASEGT. Trimming removed 4 bases at V and 8 bases at J, with 17 bases between. The CDR3 here is CASSGLAGPGEKLFF. The CDR3 DNA is TGTGCCAGCAGTGGACTTGCAGGGCCGGGCGAAAAACTGTTTTTT.

This chain uses TRBV25-1 with TRBJ1-4; TRBD1 is a possible D gene (5 bases). The V and J ends lost 6 bases and 8 bases respectively, with 10 bases between them. CDR3 length: 12 amino acids. Germline CDR1 MGHDK, CDR2 SYGVNS. DNA of the CDR3: TGTGCCAGCAGAGGGGCTAGAGAAAAACTGTTTTTT. Protein product: CASRGAREKLFF.

In this sample, this clone turned up a few times. The chain has TRBV2 and TRBJ2-3; 10 positions agree with TRBD2. V shed 7 bases and J 0 bases; nucleotides not matched to a gene: 4. CDR1 and CDR2 (germline): SNHLY, FYNNEI. This CDR3 is 15 amino acids long. CDR3 loop: CASNLLAGSTDTQYF. CDR3 nucleotide sequence: TGTGCCAGCAACCTACTAGCGGGGAGCACAGATACGCAGTATTTT.

The chain joins TRBV30 to TRBJ2-7; a possible D gene is TRBD2 (6 bases). The CDR3 is 17 amino acids. V lost 3 bases and J lost 4, with 25 bases in between. The germline gives CDR1 GTSNPN, CDR2 SVGIG (reference sequence). CDR3 sequence: CAWSDFFRRDGGYEQYF. The CDR3 nucleotides are TGTGCCTGGAGCGACTTCTTCCGCCGAGACGGGGGATACGAGCAGTACTTC. The entire variable domain, with the rest obtained from reference TRBV30 and TRBJ2-7, is as follows: SQTIHQWPATLVQPVGSPLSLECTVEGTSNPNLYWYRQAAGRGLQLLFYSVGIGQISSEVPQNLSASRPQDRQFILSSKKLLLSDSGFYLCAWSDFFRRDGGYEQYFGPGTRLTVT.

The J gene is TRBJ2-3, the V gene TRBV5-1; 9 bases match TRBD1. CDR1 and CDR2 (germline): SGHRS, YFSETQ. The CDR3 is made up of 14 amino acids. V was pared by 4 bases and J by 6 bases, with 6 bases of the junction left unmatched. CDR3 coding DNA: TGCGCCAGCAGCGCCTTCGGACAGGGGGATACGCAGTATTTT. It encodes CASSAFGQGDTQYF. Supplemented by reference TRBV5-1 and TRBJ2-3, the full variable domain reads KAGVTQTPRYLIKTRGQQVTLSCSPISGHRSVSWYQQTPGQGLQFLFEYFSETQRNKGNFPGRFSGRQFSNSRSEMNVSTLELGDSALYLCASSAFGQGDTQYFGPGTRLTVL.

In this sample, this clone turned up a few times. This chain uses TRBV6-6 with TRBJ1-4; D remains ambiguous. The V gene's germline CDR1 is MNHNY and CDR2 SVGAGI (reference sequence). Trimming stripped 6 bases from V and 5 bases from J, with 13 bases between. CDR3 length equals 14 residues. The CDR3 region is CASRVRTGNEKLFF. CDR3 in DNA: TGTGCCAGCAGGGTCCGGACGGGGAATGAAAAACTGTTTTTT.

CDR3 in amino acids: CASSALQGGTDTQYF. CDR3 bases: TGCGCCAGCAGCGCCTTACAGGGCGGCACAGATACGCAGTATTTT. The rearrangement joins TRBV4-1 to TRBJ2-3, with a possible D match to TRBD1 (6 bases). Trimming took off 5 bases at V and 1 base at J, with 13 bases between the two ends. CDR1 and CDR2 (germline): MGHRA, YSYEKL. This CDR3 has 15 residues.